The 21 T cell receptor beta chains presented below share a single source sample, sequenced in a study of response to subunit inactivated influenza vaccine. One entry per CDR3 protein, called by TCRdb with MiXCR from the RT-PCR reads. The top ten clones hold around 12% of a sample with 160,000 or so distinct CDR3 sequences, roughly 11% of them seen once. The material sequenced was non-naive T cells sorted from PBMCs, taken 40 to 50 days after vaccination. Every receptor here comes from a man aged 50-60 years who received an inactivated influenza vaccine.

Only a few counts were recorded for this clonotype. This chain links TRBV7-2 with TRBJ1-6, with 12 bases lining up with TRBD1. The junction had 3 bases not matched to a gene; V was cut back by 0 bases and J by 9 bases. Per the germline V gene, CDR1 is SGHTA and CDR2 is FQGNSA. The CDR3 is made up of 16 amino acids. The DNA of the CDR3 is TGTGCCAGCAGCTTAGCGGGACAGGGGGCCGGTTCACCCCTCCACTTT. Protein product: CASSLAGQGAGSPLHF.

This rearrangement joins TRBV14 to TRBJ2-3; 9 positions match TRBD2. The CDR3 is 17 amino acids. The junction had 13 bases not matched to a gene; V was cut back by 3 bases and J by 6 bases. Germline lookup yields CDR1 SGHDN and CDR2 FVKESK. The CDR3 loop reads CASSQRGGPLRPDTQYF. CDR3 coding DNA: TGTGCCAGCAGCCAGCGGGGGGGACCATTAAGACCGGATACGCAGTATTTT.

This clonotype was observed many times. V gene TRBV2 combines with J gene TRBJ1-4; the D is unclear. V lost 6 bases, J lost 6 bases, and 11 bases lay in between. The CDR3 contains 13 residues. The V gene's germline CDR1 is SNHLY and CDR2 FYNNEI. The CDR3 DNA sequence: TGTGCCAGCAGCCCGAATACGGATGAAAAACTGTTTTTT. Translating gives CASSPNTDEKLFF.

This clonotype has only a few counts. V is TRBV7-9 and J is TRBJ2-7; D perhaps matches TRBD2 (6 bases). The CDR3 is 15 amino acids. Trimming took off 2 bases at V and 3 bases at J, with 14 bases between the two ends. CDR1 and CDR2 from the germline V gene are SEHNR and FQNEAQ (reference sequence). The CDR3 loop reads CASSLSSGRGYEQYF. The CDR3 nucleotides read TGTGCCAGCAGCTTATCTTCCGGGAGAGGCTACGAGCAGTACTTC.

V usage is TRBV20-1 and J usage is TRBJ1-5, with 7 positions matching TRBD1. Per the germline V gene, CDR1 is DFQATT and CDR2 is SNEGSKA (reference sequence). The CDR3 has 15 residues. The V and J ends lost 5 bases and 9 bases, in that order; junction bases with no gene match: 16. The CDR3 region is CSAFPGQLISMPQHF. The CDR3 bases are TGCAGTGCTTTTCCGGGACAGCTAATTTCTATGCCCCAGCATTTT.

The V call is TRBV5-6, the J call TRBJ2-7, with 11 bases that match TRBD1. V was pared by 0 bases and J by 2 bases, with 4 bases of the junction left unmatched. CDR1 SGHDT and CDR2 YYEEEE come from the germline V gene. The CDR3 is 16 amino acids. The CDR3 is CASSLARDRGTYEQYF. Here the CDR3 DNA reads TGTGCCAGCAGCTTGGCCCGGGACAGGGGGACCTACGAGCAGTACTTC. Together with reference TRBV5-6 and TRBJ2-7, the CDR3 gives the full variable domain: DAGVTQSPTHLIKTRGQQVTLRCSPKSGHDTVSWYQQALGQGPQFIFQYYEEEERQRGNFPDRFSGHQFPNYSSELNVNALLLGDSALYLCASSLARDRGTYEQYFGPGTRLTVT.

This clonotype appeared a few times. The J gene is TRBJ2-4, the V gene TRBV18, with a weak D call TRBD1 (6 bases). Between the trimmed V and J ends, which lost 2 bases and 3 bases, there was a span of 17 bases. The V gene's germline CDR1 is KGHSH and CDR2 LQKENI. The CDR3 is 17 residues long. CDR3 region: CASSPGAGADRKNIQYF. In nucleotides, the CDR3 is TGTGCCAGCTCACCAGGCGCAGGGGCGGATCGCAAAAACATTCAGTACTTC.

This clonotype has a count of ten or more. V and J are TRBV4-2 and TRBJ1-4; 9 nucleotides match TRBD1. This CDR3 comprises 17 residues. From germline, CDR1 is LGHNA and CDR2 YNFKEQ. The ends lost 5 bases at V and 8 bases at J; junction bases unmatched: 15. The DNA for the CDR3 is TGTGCCAGCAGCGGAATCGGTAGGACAGGGGCGCTGGAAAAACTGTTTTTT. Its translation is CASSGIGRTGALEKLFF.

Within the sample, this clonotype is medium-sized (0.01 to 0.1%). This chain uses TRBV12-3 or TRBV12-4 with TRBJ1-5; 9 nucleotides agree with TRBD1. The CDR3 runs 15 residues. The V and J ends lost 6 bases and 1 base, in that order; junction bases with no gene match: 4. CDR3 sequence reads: CASRRDRASNQPQHF. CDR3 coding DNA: TGTGCCAGCAGACGGGACAGGGCGAGCAATCAGCCCCAGCATTTT.

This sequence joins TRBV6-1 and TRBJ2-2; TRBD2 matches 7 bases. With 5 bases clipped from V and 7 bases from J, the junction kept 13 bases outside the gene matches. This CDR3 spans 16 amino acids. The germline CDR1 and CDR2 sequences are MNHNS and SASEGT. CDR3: CASSMTGTNTIGELFF. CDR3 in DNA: TGTGCCAGCAGTATGACCGGGACTAACACGATCGGGGAGCTGTTTTTT.

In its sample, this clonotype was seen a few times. CDR3 in amino acids: CASSSTYQETQYF. The CDR3 bases are TGTGCCAGCAGCTCGACATACCAAGAGACCCAGTACTTC. J is TRBJ2-5 and V is TRBV7-9, with D hard to call. V dropped 4 bases and J dropped 0 bases, with 6 bases sitting between them. Germline values: CDR1 SEHNR, CDR2 FQNEAQ (reference sequence). This CDR3 contains 13 residues.

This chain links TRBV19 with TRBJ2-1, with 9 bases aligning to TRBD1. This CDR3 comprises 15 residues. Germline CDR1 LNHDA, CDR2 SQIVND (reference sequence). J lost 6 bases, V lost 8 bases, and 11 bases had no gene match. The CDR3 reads CASAPGQGRLNEQFF. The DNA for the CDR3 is TGTGCCAGTGCCCCGGGACAGGGTAGGCTCAATGAGCAGTTCTTC.

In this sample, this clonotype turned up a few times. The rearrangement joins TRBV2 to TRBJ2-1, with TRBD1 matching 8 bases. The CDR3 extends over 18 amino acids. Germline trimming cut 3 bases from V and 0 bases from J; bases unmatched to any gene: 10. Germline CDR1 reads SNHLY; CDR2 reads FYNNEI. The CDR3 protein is CASSDQGAGPGSYNEQFF. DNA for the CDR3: TGTGCCAGCAGTGATCAGGGGGCCGGGCCGGGCTCCTACAATGAGCAGTTCTTC. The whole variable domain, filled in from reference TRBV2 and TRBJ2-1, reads EPEVTQTPSHQVTQMGQEVILRCVPISNHLYFYWYRQILGQKVEFLVSFYNNEISEKSEIFDDQFSVERPDGSNFTLKIRSTKLEDSAMYFCASSDQGAGPGSYNEQFFGPGTRLTVL.

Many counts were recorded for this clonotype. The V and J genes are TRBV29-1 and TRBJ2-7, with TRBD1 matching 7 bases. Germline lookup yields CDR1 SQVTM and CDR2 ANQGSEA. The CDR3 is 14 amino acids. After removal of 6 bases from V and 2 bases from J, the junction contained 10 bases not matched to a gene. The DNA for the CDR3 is TGCAGCGTACTTATCGAACAGGGGCCCTACGAGCAGTACTTC. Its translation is CSVLIEQGPYEQYF.

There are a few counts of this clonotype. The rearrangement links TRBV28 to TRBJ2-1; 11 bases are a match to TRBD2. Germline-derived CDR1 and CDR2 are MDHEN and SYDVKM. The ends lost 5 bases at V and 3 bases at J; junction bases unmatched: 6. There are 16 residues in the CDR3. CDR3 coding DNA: TGTGCCAGCAGTGAGCCGGGACTAGCGGACTACAATGAGCAGTTCTTC. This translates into CASSEPGLADYNEQFF.

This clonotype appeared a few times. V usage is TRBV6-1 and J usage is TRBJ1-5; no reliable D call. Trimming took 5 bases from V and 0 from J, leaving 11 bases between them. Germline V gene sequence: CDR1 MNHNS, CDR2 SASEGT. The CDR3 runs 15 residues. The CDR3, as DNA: TGTGCCAGCAGTAGGGCGGGGTATAGCAATCAGCCCCAGCATTTT. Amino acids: CASSRAGYSNQPQHF.

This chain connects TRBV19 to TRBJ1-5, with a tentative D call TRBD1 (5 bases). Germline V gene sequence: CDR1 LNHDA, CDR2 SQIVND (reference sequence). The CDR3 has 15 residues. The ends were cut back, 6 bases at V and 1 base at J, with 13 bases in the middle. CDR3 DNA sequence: TGTGCCAGTAGAACGGCAGGGCCGAGCAATCAGCCCCAGCATTTT. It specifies CASRTAGPSNQPQHF.

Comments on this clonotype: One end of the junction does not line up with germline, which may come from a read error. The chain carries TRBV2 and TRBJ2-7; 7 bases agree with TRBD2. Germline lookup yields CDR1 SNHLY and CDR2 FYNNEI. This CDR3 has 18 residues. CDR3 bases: TGTGCCAGCAGTAGCAGCGGTTGGGTGCGGGAGACCACCTACGAGCGGTACTTC. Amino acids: CASSSSGWVRETTYERYF.

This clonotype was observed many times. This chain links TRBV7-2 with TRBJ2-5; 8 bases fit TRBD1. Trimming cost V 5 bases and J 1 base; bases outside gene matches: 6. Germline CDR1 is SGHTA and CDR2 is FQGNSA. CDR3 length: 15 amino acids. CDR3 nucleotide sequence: TGTGCCAGCAGCGCTCAGACAGGGGTCCAAGAGACCCAGTACTTC. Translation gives CASSAQTGVQETQYF.

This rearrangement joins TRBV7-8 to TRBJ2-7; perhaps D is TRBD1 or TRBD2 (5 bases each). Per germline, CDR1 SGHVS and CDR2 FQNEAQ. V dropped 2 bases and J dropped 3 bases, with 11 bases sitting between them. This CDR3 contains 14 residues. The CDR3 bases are TGTGCCAGCAGCTTATGGGACGCTAACTACGAGCAGTACTTC. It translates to CASSLWDANYEQYF.

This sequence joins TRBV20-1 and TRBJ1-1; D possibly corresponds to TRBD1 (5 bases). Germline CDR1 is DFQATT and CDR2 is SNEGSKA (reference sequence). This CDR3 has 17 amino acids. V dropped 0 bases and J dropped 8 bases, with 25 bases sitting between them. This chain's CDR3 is CSARDQGRVSIFTEAFF. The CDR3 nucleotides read TGCAGTGCTAGAGATCAGGGCAGGGTATCGATATTTACGGAAGCTTTCTTT.